The source of this TCR beta chain is a study of blood T cell repertoires in COVID-19. Libraries were prepared by immunoSEQ multiplex PCR; TCRdb keeps only in-frame clonotypes and omits some of them. The data contain roughly 150,000 clones, roughly 88% of them singletons. Germline CDR1 is SGDLS and CDR2 is YYNGEE. V was shortened by 3 bases and J by 9 bases, with 12 bases between the two germline ends. The CDR3 sequence is 13 residues long. The material sequenced was peripheral blood. The chain is built from TRBV9 and TRBJ2-2; possible D gene TRBD2, 5 bases. This TCR was sampled from a woman in her 50s with acute or convalescent COVID-19. DNA of the CDR3: TGTGCCAGCAGCGCCGGACTGAACCGGGAGCTGTTTTTT. It translates to CASSAGLNRELFF. Drawing the rest from reference TRBV9 and TRBJ2-2, the complete variable domain is DSGVTQTPKHLITATGQRVTLRCSPRSGDLSVYWYQQSLDQGLQFLIQYYNGEERAKGNILERFSAQQFPDLHSELNLSSLELGDSALYFCASSAGLNRELFFGEGSRLTVL.